This TCR beta chain emerged from a study of blood T cells in healthy people across ages. Donors were healthy Caucasian individuals from Russia aged roughly 6 to 90. With 7 bases removed from V and 6 bases from J, the gap between germline ends came to 16 bases. There are 13 residues in the CDR3. CDR1 SNHLY and CDR2 FYNNEI come from the germline V gene. A second PCR of about 7 to 12 cycles used a sample-barcoded 5' primer and a J-beta primer mix. Each of the cDNA molecules was tagged by a template-switch adaptor with 12 random nucleotides. TCRdb analysed the 5' RACE reads with MiXCR anew, one entry per CDR3 protein. This repertoire shows about 1.6 million distinct CDR3 sequences, 30% to 40% found once; its top ten account for 10% to 12%.

The chain joins TRBV2 to TRBJ2-7, with D possibly being TRBD1 (6 bases). The TCR was taken from a woman aged 25 to 39 in good health. Sequenced material: blood. As DNA, the CDR3 is TGTGCCAGCACTAGGGACATTTCAGGCGAGCAGTACTTC. Protein product: CASTRDISGEQYF. The whole variable domain, remainder taken from reference TRBV2 and TRBJ2-7, is EPEVTQTPSHQVTQMGQEVILRCVPISNHLYFYWYRQILGQKVEFLVSFYNNEISEKSEIFDDQFSVERPDGSNFTLKIRSTKLEDSAMYFCASTRDISGEQYFGPGTRLTVT.